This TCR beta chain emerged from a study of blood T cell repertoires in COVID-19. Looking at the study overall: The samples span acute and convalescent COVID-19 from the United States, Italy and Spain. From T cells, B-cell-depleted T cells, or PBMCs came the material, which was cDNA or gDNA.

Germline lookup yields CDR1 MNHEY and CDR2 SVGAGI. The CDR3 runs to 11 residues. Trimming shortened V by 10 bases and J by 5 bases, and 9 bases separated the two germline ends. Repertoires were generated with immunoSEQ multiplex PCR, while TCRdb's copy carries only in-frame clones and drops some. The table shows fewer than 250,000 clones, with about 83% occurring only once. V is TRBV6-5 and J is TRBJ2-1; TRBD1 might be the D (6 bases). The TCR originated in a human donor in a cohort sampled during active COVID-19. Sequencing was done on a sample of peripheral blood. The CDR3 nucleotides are TGTGCCACCCACAGGGACAATGAGCAGTTCTTC. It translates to CATHRDNEQFF.